The 31 T cell receptor beta chains below come from one sample, sequenced in a study of blood T cells in healthy people across ages. The second PCR ran roughly 6 to 11 cycles with a sample-barcoded 5' primer and J-beta primers. TCRdb re-analysed the 5' RACE reads in MiXCR, keeping a single row per CDR3 protein. This sample has 1.8 million or so distinct CDR3 sequences, with about two fifths found just once. Sequencing was carried out using blood. The receptors come from a human donor in good health.

The gene calls are TRBV12-3 or TRBV12-4 and TRBJ1-2; 8 positions match TRBD1. The CDR3 sequence is 12 residues long. Trimming cost V 4 bases and J 12 bases; bases outside gene matches: 7. CDR3 amino acids: CASSSRTGSDTF. The CDR3 DNA reads as TGTGCCAGCAGTTCAAGGACAGGGTCGGACACCTTC.

The rearrangement links TRBV4-3 to TRBJ1-4; D may be TRBD1 (6 bases). Trimming left V 0 bases short and J 7 bases short, with 18 bases between. The CDR3 is 17 residues long. Germline lookup yields CDR1 LGHNA and CDR2 YSLEER. CDR3 sequence reads: CASSQDPQGAGGEKLFF. CDR3 coding DNA: TGCGCCAGCAGCCAAGACCCACAGGGAGCGGGAGGTGAAAAACTGTTTTTT.

The chain couples TRBV7-2 to TRBJ2-5, with D unresolved. CDR1 SGHTA and CDR2 FQGNSA come from the germline V gene. V shed 0 bases and J shed 2 bases, with 13 bases lying between them. This CDR3 has 16 amino acids. The CDR3 sequence: CASSLAVLTVQETQYF. For the CDR3, the DNA is TGTGCCAGCAGCTTAGCGGTCCTAACTGTTCAAGAGACCCAGTACTTC.

This clonotype was observed a handful of times. The gene calls are TRBV20-1 and TRBJ2-5, with D possibly being TRBD1 or TRBD2 (5 bases each). Trimming left V 2 bases short and J 5 bases short, with 15 bases between. The CDR3 consists of 14 residues. Germline lookup yields CDR1 DFQATT and CDR2 SNEGSKA (reference sequence). CDR3: CSARHGATQETQYF. The CDR3 DNA is TGCAGTGCTAGACACGGGGCCACCCAGGAGACCCAGTACTTC.

The DNA of the CDR3 is TGTGCCAGCAGCTTACTCGTCCGGGTGAACACTGAAGCTTTCTTT. Protein sequence: CASSLLVRVNTEAFF. V usage is TRBV7-9 and J usage is TRBJ1-1, with D unresolved. V dropped 2 bases and J dropped 0 bases, with 10 bases sitting between them. This CDR3 spans 15 amino acids. From germline, CDR1 is SEHNR and CDR2 FQNEAQ (reference sequence). The full variable domain, with the rest looked up from reference TRBV7-9 and TRBJ1-1, is DTGVSQNPRHKITKRGQNVTFRCDPISEHNRLYWYRQTLGQGPEFLTYFQNEAQLEKSRLLSDRFSAERPKGSFSTLEIQRTEQGDSAMYLCASSLLVRVNTEAFFGQGTRLTVV.

The rearrangement uses TRBV5-1 and TRBJ2-1; D perhaps matches TRBD2 (6 bases). There are 15 residues in the CDR3. CDR1 is SGHRS, CDR2 YFSETQ, per germline. Trimming left V 0 bases short and J 2 bases short, with 9 bases between. CDR3 DNA: TGCGCCAGCAGCTTGGGGGACTGGACCTACAATGAGCAGTTCTTC. Translation gives CASSLGDWTYNEQFF.

The J gene is TRBJ1-2, the V gene TRBV28, with D possibly being TRBD1 (6 bases). CDR1 and CDR2 from the germline V gene are MDHEN and SYDVKM. This CDR3 is built from 13 residues. V was trimmed by 8 bases and J by 7 bases, leaving 17 bases between them. CDR3 protein: CASSGTSVRGYTF. The DNA of the CDR3 is TGTGCCAGCTCCGGGACATCGGTCCGTGGCTACACCTTC.

CDR3 in DNA: TGTGCCACCAGCCAACGGAGGGGTCTCAATCAGCCCCAGCATTTT. It codes for CATSQRRGLNQPQHF. This sequence joins TRBV15 and TRBJ1-5; D might be TRBD1 (5 bases). From germline, CDR1 is LNHNV and CDR2 YYDKDF (reference sequence). The CDR3 is 15 residues long. The V end was cut by 5 bases, the J end by 3 bases, with 14 bases between. The full variable domain, with the rest looked up from reference TRBV15 and TRBJ1-5, is DAMVIQNPRYQVTQFGKPVTLSCSQTLNHNVMYWYQQKSSQAPKLLFHYYDKDFNNEADTPDNFQSRRPNTSFCFLDIRSPGLGDTAMYLCATSQRRGLNQPQHFGDGTRLSIL.

There are a few counts of this clonotype. This sequence joins TRBV6-5 and TRBJ2-5, with D unresolved. CDR3 length: 12 amino acids. Trimming pared 0 bases from V and 9 bases from J, leaving 8 bases between. CDR1 and CDR2 from the germline V gene are MNHEY and SVGAGI. Here the CDR3 DNA reads TGTGCCAGCAGTTACTCACCGGTCCCCCAGTACTTC. Translated: CASSYSPVPQYF.

As concerns this clonotype: The final CDR3 position lacks the conserved phenylalanine or tryptophan, pointing to a likely read error. The rearrangement uses TRBV11-2 and TRBJ1-2; perhaps TRBD1 as D (6 bases). V was shortened by 2 bases and J by 6 bases, with 10 bases between the two germline ends. The V gene's germline CDR1 is SGHAT and CDR2 FQNNGV. The length of the CDR3 is 13 residues. The CDR3 DNA reads as TGTGCCAGCAGCTTAACAGGGAGGGATGGCTACACCATC. Translating it yields CASSLTGRDGYTI.

The chain recombines TRBV7-9 with TRBJ1-1; D is possibly TRBD1 (6 bases). In germline, CDR1 is SEHNR, CDR2 FQNEAQ (reference sequence). This CDR3 comprises 13 residues. The V end was cut by 7 bases, the J end by 7 bases, with 16 bases between. CDR3 DNA: TGTGCCAGCACCTTCCCGACAGGAGGTGAAGCTTTCTTT. Translated, it gives CASTFPTGGEAFF.

The rearrangement links TRBV4-1 to TRBJ2-1; D is uncertain. The CDR3 runs to 15 residues. Trimming stripped 0 bases from V and 1 base from J, with 7 bases between. Germline CDR1 and CDR2: MGHRA and YSYEKL. DNA for the CDR3: TGCGCCAGCAGCCAAGATCGACGATCCTACAATGAGCAGTTCTTC. This gives the protein CASSQDRRSYNEQFF.

This clonotype was counted many times. The genes are TRBV29-1 and TRBJ2-7, with 7 bases identical to TRBD1. Germline trimming cut 6 bases from V and 0 bases from J; bases unmatched to any gene: 8. CDR1 SQVTM and CDR2 ANQGSEA come from the germline V gene. This CDR3 contains 14 residues. The CDR3 region is CSVAKQGSSYEQYF. DNA of the CDR3: TGCAGCGTGGCGAAACAGGGGAGCTCCTACGAGCAGTACTTC.

The chain has TRBV20-1 and TRBJ1-2; 7 bases are a match to TRBD1. CDR1 and CDR2 from the germline V gene are DFQATT and SNEGSKA (reference sequence). The CDR3 contains 13 residues. With V trimmed by 2 bases and J by 4 bases, 4 bases remained unmatched. In nucleotides, the CDR3 is TGCAGTGCTAGACCGGGACAGCTCTATGGCTACACCTTC. This codes for CSARPGQLYGYTF.

This chain uses TRBV3-1 with TRBJ1-2; D might be TRBD1 (5 bases). Trimming stripped 0 bases from V and 2 bases from J, with 13 bases between. The CDR3 length is 16 residues. Per the germline V gene, CDR1 is LGHDT and CDR2 is YNNKEL (reference sequence). CDR3 protein: CASSQDPGVLNYGYTF. The DNA of the CDR3 is TGTGCCAGCAGCCAAGATCCGGGGGTTCTCAACTATGGCTACACCTTC.

V gene TRBV6-6 combines with J gene TRBJ1-3; D is unresolved. The V end was cut by 5 bases, the J end by 7 bases, with 9 bases between. Germline V lookup: CDR1 MNHNY, CDR2 SVGAGI (reference sequence). The CDR3 length is 12 residues. CDR3 nucleotides: TGTGCCAGCAGTGCAATCGGCAACACCATATATTTT. Its protein is CASSAIGNTIYF.

The chain has TRBV12-3 or TRBV12-4 and TRBJ1-3, with unresolved D. This CDR3 is built from 15 residues. Deletions cut 3 bases from V and 0 bases from J, with 9 bases between. The chain's CDR3 is CASSLAQISGNTIYF. CDR3 coding DNA: TGTGCCAGCAGTTTGGCCCAGATCTCTGGAAACACCATATATTTT.

The chain is built from TRBV11-2 and TRBJ2-3; the match to TRBD2 covers 9 bases. The length of the CDR3 is 16 residues. Germline CDR1 is SGHAT and CDR2 is FQNNGV. V trimming: 4 bases; J trimming: 1 base; junction bases outside the gene matches: 6. The DNA for the CDR3 is TGTGCCAGCAGCTCCCGAGCGGGAGGTGGCACAGATACGCAGTATTTT. It encodes CASSSRAGGGTDTQYF.

J is TRBJ1-4 and V is TRBV4-2, with 7 nucleotides matching TRBD1. V lost 0 bases, J lost 10 bases, and 14 bases stayed unmatched. The CDR3 covers 17 residues. Germline V CDR1 and CDR2: LGHNA, YNFKEQ. The CDR3 sequence: CASSQDYTGQPMGKLFF. CDR3 nucleotide sequence: TGTGCCAGCAGCCAAGATTACACGGGACAGCCCATGGGAAAACTGTTTTTT.

The gene calls are TRBV6-5 and TRBJ1-2; TRBD1 agrees at 7 bases. V trimming: 8 bases; J trimming: 10 bases; junction bases outside the gene matches: 22. CDR1 and CDR2 (germline): MNHEY, SVGAGI. The CDR3 runs to 16 residues. CDR3 protein: CASAPLPGQRVEDYTF. In DNA, the CDR3 is TGTGCCAGCGCTCCATTACCGGGACAGAGGGTGGAGGACTACACCTTC.

This clonotype was counted only a few times. This rearrangement joins TRBV9 to TRBJ1-2; 8 bases line up with TRBD1. The CDR3 runs 14 residues. V shed 2 bases and J 5 bases; nucleotides not matched to a gene: 5. The germline CDR1 and CDR2 sequences are SGDLS and YYNGEE. The CDR3 DNA is TGTGCCAGCAGCGTGCAGGGGGCGGATTATGGCTACACCTTC. Amino acids: CASSVQGADYGYTF.

The chain uses TRBV15 and TRBJ1-1; weak D call: TRBD1 (6 bases). Germline CDR1 LNHNV, CDR2 YYDKDF (reference sequence). V lost 9 bases and J 4 bases, leaving 21 bases between the germline ends. The CDR3 covers 15 residues. CDR3 DNA: TGTGCCACTCTGCTTGGTGGGGGCCCTAGCACTGAAGCTTTCTTT. Protein: CATLLGGGPSTEAFF. Together with reference TRBV15 and TRBJ1-1, the CDR3 gives the full variable domain: DAMVIQNPRYQVTQFGKPVTLSCSQTLNHNVMYWYQQKSSQAPKLLFHYYDKDFNNEADTPDNFQSRRPNTSFCFLDIRSPGLGDTAMYLCATLLGGGPSTEAFFGQGTRLTVV.

V and J are TRBV24-1 and TRBJ1-2; D not resolved. The length of the CDR3 is 12 residues. The germline CDR1 and CDR2 sequences are KGHDR and SFDVKD. V was trimmed by 2 bases and J by 4 bases, leaving 4 bases between them. CDR3 sequence reads: CATSDYGYGYTF. DNA for the CDR3: TGTGCCACCAGTGATTATGGCTATGGCTACACCTTC.

This clonotype was detected only a few times. Its ends do not fully match the called genes, so a read error is possible. The rearrangement uses TRBV7-2 and TRBJ1-2; 7 bases match TRBD1. This CDR3 has 14 amino acids. Germline loops: CDR1 SGHTA, CDR2 FQGNSA. The CDR3 is CANSSGQVPYGYTF. For the CDR3, the DNA is TGTGCCAACAGCTCCGGACAGGTTCCCTATGGCTACACCTTC.

This clonotype appeared a few times. The chain has TRBV4-2 and TRBJ2-1; 10 nucleotides align to TRBD2. The V and J ends lost 3 bases and 7 bases, in that order; junction bases with no gene match: 9. Germline V CDR1 and CDR2: LGHNA, YNFKEQ. The CDR3 contains 16 residues. In DNA form, the CDR3 reads TGTGCCAGCAGCCAGGTAGCGGGGGGAGGGGGTAATGAGCAGTTCTTC. Its protein is CASSQVAGGGGNEQFF.

The chain has TRBV12-5 and TRBJ2-7, with 9 bases lining up with TRBD1. Germline V CDR1 and CDR2: LGHNT, FRNRAP. The trim removed 7 bases at V and 5 bases at J, leaving 9 bases unmatched. CDR3 length: 14 residues. CDR3 nucleotides: TGTGCTAGTGCCCCCCCGGGACAGGGCCACGAGCAGTACTTC. Protein: CASAPPGQGHEQYF.

As concerns this clonotype: Germline is not matched at one junction end, which may reflect a read error. The rearrangement joins TRBV2 to TRBJ1-4; TRBD1 aligns across 7 bases. Germline V gives CDR1 SNHLY, CDR2 FYNNEI. The CDR3 totals 15 residues. The CDR3 sequence is CASSGLGQPNEKRFF. CDR3 DNA: TGTGCCAGCAGTGGTTTGGGACAGCCAAATGAAAAACGGTTTTTT.

This clonotype was recorded a few times. J is TRBJ2-1 and V is TRBV27; TRBD1 matches 10 bases. The CDR3 runs 14 residues. With 3 bases clipped from V and 9 bases from J, the junction kept 5 bases outside the gene matches. CDR1 and CDR2 from the germline V gene are MNHEY and SMNVEV (reference sequence). The CDR3 reads CASSFGTGVTEQFF. CDR3 in DNA: TGTGCCAGCAGTTTTGGGACAGGGGTTACTGAGCAGTTCTTC.

This clonotype has only a few counts. The V gene is TRBV20-1, the J gene TRBJ2-1, with a weak D call TRBD1 (5 bases). This CDR3 is 11 amino acids long. Between the trimmed V and J ends, which lost 7 bases and 11 bases, there was a span of 15 bases. Germline V gene lookup returns CDR1 DFQATT and CDR2 SNEGSKA (reference sequence). The CDR3 nucleotides are TGCAGTGTCCTTAGGGGCGGAAAGCAGTTCTTC. Translation: CSVLRGGKQFF.

The gene calls are TRBV29-1 and TRBJ1-1, with 7 bases that match TRBD1. The CDR3 consists of 14 residues. Trimming removed 4 bases from V and 1 base from J; junction bases left unmatched: 6. Germline V gene sequence: CDR1 SQVTM, CDR2 ANQGSEA. CDR3 DNA: TGCAGCGTTGGACAGGGACGGACGAACACTGAAGCTTTCTTT. Translation: CSVGQGRTNTEAFF.

V is TRBV29-1 and J is TRBJ2-5; TRBD1 agrees at 9 bases. The germline V gene encodes CDR1 SQVTM and CDR2 ANQGSEA. V trimming: 8 bases; J trimming: 5 bases; junction bases outside the gene matches: 21. The length of the CDR3 is 17 residues. In DNA, the CDR3 is TGCAGCATTTACAGGGGGCGAGGGATTATGTATGGGGAGACCCAGTACTTC. Its translation: CSIYRGRGIMYGETQYF.